A single sample gave rise to the 6 T cell receptor beta chains below, sequenced in a study of blood T cells in healthy people across ages (dated by TCRdb to about 2015). The library was built by means of 5' RACE. Sequencer: Illumina HiSeq 2500. A second roughly 7 to 12 cycle PCR used a sample-barcoded 5' primer and a J-beta primer mix. TCRdb reran the public reads through fastp at Q25 and MiXCR, keeping productive beta chains. Each record represents a unique CDR3 protein, reported with the most common genes and DNA among its rows. The sample table contains fewer than 1,200,000 distinct CDR3 sequences; only one count was recorded for approximately 26% of them. The ten largest clones capture around 0.75% of the sample. The same data also went into a second study, on T cells of mothers and their children.

Sequenced material: blood. The source is a girl aged 2-10 years in good health.

The table lists this clonotype with a few counts. The V call is TRBV4-1, the J call TRBJ2-4; D not certain. V was clipped by 6 bases and J by 0 bases, with 6 bases between them. CDR1 and CDR2 (germline): MGHRA, YSYEKL. The CDR3 has 13 residues. CDR3 bases: TGCGCCAGCAGGAATGTAGCCAAAAACATTCAGTACTTC. Its translation: CASRNVAKNIQYF.

In this sample, this clonotype turned up a few times. This chain connects TRBV5-1 to TRBJ2-7; 7 bases align to TRBD1. This CDR3 has 14 amino acids. Germline V gives CDR1 SGHRS, CDR2 YFSETQ. Losses at the gene ends were 2 bases for V and 2 bases for J; bases not matched to a gene: 4. This CDR3 is CASSFWDSTYEQYF. CDR3 sequence (DNA): TGCGCCAGCAGCTTCTGGGACAGTACCTACGAGCAGTACTTC.

The V gene is TRBV12-3 or TRBV12-4, the J gene TRBJ2-5; 8 nucleotides match TRBD2. The DNA matches TRBJ2-7 better at its end, which makes the J call doubtful. The CDR3 has 15 residues. The CDR3 nucleotides read TGTGCCAGCAGTCCATGGGCAGCGGGAGCCCACGAGCAGTACTTC. It translates to CASSPWAAGAHEQYF.

V and J are TRBV7-9 and TRBJ2-2; maybe TRBD1 (5 bases). The V end was cut by 2 bases, the J end by 8 bases, with 12 bases between. This CDR3 contains 14 residues. CDR1 and CDR2 (germline): SEHNR, FQNEAQ (reference sequence). In DNA form, the CDR3 reads TGTGCCAGCAGCTTAACTCAGGGAAAGGGGGAGCTGTTTTTT. Protein sequence: CASSLTQGKGELFF.

The chain is built from TRBV5-5 and TRBJ2-1, with D perhaps assigned TRBD1 or TRBD2 (5 bases each). The germline CDR1 and CDR2 sequences are SGHKS and YYEKEE (reference sequence). The ends were cut back, 3 bases at V and 2 bases at J, with 18 bases in the middle. The CDR3 runs to 17 residues. The CDR3 DNA reads TGTGCCAGCAGCTCTCTCGGGGCACAGGCCCCCTACAATGAGCAGTTCTTC. Translating it yields CASSSLGAQAPYNEQFF.

This clonotype showed up just a few times. The chain employs TRBV12-3 or TRBV12-4 and TRBJ2-5; D not resolved. The J call may be incorrect, as the DNA end agrees better with TRBJ2-1. The CDR3 spans 13 residues. Here the CDR3 reads CASSSYREAEQFF. CDR3 bases: TGTGCCAGCAGTTCCTACCGTGAGGCTGAGCAGTTCTTC.